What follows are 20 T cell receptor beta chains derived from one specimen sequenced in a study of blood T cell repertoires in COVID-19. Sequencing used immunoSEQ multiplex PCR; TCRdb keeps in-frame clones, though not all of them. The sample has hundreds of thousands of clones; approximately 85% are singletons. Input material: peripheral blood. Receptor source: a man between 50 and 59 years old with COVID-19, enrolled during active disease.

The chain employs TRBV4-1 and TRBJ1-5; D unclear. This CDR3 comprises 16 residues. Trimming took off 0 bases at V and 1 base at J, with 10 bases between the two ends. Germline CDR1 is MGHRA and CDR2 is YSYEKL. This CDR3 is CASSQDSWQSNQPQHF. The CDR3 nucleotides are TGCGCCAGCAGCCAAGATTCATGGCAGAGCAATCAGCCCCAGCATTTT.

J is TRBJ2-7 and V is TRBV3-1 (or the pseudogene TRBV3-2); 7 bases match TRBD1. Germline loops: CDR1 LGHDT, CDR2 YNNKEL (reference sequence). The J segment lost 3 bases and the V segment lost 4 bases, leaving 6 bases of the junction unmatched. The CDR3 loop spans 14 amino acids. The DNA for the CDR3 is TGTGCCAGCAGCCGCCCAGGGGGTTTCTACGAGCAGTACTTC. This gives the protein CASSRPGGFYEQYF.

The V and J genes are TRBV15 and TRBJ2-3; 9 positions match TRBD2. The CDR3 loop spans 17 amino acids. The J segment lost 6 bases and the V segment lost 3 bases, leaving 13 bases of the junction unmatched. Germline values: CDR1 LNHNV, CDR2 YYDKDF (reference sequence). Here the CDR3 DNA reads TGTGCCACCAGCAGTCGCCGAGAAGCGGGGGGTGGCGATACGCAGTATTTT. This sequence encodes CATSSRREAGGGDTQYF. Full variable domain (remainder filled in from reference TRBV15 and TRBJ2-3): DAMVIQNPRYQVTQFGKPVTLSCSQTLNHNVMYWYQQKSSQAPKLLFHYYDKDFNNEADTPDNFQSRRPNTSFCFLDIRSPGLGDTAMYLCATSSRREAGGGDTQYFGPGTRLTVL.

The CDR3 DNA follows: TGTGCCAGCAGCTTAAGGGGATCTCGAGATACGCAGTATTTT. Its protein is CASSLRGSRDTQYF. The V call is TRBV11-1, the J call TRBJ2-3; tentatively, D is TRBD1 (5 bases). Germline V gene sequence: CDR1 SGHAT, CDR2 FQDESV (reference sequence). V lost 2 bases, J lost 5 bases, and 11 bases lay in between. This CDR3 is 14 amino acids long. Supplemented by reference TRBV11-1 and TRBJ2-3, the full variable domain reads EAEVAQSPRYKITEKSQAVAFWCDPISGHATLYWYRQILGQGPELLVQFQDESVVDDSQLPKDRFSAERLKGVDSTLKIQPAELGDSAMYLCASSLRGSRDTQYFGPGTRLTVL.

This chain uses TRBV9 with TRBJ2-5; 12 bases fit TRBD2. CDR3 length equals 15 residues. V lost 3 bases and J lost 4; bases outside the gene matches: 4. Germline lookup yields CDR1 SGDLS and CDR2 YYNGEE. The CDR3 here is CASSAGLAGPETQYF. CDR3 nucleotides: TGTGCCAGCAGCGCTGGACTAGCGGGGCCAGAGACCCAGTACTTC.

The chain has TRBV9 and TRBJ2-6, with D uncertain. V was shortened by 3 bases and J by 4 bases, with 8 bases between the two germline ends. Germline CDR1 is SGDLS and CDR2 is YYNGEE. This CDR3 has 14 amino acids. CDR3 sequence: CASSGNWGANVLTF. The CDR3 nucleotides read TGTGCCAGCAGCGGAAACTGGGGGGCCAACGTCCTGACTTTC.

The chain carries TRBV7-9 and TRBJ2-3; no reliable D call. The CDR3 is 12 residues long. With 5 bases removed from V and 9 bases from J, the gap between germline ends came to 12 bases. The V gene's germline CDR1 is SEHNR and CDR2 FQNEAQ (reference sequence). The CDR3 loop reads CASSPQVVTQYF. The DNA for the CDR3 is TGTGCCAGCAGCCCCCAGGTCGTCACGCAGTATTTT.

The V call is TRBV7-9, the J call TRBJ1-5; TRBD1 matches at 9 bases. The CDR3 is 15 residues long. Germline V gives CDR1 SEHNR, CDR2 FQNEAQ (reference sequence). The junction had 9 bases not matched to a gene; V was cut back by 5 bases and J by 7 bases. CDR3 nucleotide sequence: TGTGCCAGCAGCCCCCCGGGACAGGGAGGACAGCCCCAGCATTTT. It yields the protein CASSPPGQGGQPQHF.

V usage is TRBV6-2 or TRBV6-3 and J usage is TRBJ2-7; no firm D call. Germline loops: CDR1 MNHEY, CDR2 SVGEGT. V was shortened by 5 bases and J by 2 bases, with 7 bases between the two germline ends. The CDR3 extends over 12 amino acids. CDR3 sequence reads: CASSLSPYEQYF. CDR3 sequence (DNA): TGTGCCAGCAGTCTAAGCCCCTACGAGCAGTACTTC.

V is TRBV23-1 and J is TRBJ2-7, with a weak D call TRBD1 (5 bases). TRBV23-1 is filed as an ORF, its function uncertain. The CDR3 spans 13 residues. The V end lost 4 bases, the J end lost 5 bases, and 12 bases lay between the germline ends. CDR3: CASSPARAHEQYF. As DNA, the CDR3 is TGCGCCAGCAGTCCCGCCAGGGCCCACGAGCAGTACTTC.

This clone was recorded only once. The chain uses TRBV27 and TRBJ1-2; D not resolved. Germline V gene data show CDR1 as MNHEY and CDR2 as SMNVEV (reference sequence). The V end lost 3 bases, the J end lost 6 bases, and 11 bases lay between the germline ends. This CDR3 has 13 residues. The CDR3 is CASSFWAGNGYTF. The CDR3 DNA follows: TGTGCCAGCAGTTTCTGGGCAGGCAATGGCTACACCTTC.

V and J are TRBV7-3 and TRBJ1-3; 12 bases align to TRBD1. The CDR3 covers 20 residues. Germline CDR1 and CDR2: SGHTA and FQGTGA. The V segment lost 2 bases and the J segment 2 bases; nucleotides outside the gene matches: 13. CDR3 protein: CASSLAFGTGGIFAGNTIYF. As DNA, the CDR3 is TGTGCCAGCAGCTTAGCGTTCGGGACAGGGGGCATTTTTGCTGGAAACACCATATATTTT. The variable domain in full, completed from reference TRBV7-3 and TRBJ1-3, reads GAGVSQTPSNKVTEKGKYVELRCDPISGHTALYWYRQSLGQGPEFLIYFQGTGAADDSGLPNDRFFAVRPEGSVSTLKIQRTERGDSAVYLCASSLAFGTGGIFAGNTIYFGEGSWLTVV.

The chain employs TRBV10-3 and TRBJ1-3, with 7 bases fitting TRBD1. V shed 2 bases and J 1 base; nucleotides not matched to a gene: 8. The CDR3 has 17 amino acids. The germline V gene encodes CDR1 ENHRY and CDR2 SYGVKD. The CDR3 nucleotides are TGTGCCATCAGTGAGACCTGGACAGGCGATTCTGGAAACACCATATATTTT. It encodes CAISETWTGDSGNTIYF.

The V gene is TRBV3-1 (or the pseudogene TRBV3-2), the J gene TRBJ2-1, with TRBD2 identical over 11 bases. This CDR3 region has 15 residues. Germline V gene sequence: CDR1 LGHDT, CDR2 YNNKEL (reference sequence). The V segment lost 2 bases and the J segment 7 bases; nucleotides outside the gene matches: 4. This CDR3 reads CASSQILAGANEQFF. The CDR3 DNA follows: TGTGCCAGCAGCCAAATACTAGCGGGGGCGAATGAGCAGTTCTTC.

This CDR3 is CASSPSGLGNRPQHF. As DNA, the CDR3 is TGTGCCAGCAGCCCCAGCGGGTTGGGGAATAGGCCCCAGCATTTT. The V gene is TRBV28, the J gene TRBJ1-5; unclear D gene. The germline CDR1 and CDR2 sequences are MDHEN and SYDVKM. The CDR3 extends over 15 amino acids. Deletions cut 6 bases from V and 9 bases from J, with 21 bases between.

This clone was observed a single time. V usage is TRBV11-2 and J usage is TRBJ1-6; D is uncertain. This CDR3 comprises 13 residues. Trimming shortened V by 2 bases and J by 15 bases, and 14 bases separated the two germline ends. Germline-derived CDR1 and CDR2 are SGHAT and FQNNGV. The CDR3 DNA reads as TGTGCCAGCAGCTTATCCGGAGGAAGAATCCTCCACTTT. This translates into CASSLSGGRILHF.

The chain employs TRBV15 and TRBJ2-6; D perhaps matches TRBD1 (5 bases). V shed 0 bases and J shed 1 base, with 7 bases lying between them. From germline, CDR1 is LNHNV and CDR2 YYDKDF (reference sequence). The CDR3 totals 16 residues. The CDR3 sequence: CATSRDQGSGANVLTF. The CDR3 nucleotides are TGTGCCACCAGCAGAGATCAGGGTTCTGGGGCCAACGTCCTGACTTTC.

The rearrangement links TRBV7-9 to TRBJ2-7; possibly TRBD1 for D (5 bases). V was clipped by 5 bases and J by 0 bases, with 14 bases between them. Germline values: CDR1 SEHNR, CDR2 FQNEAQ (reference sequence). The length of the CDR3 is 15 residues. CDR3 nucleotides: TGTGCCAGCAGCCAGGGAAGGGGTCACTCCTACGAGCAGTACTTC. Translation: CASSQGRGHSYEQYF.

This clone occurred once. CDR3 sequence reads: CASSMEAGWEKLFF. CDR3 coding DNA: TGTGCCAGTAGTATGGAGGCAGGCTGGGAAAAACTGTTTTTT. The chain has TRBV19 and TRBJ1-4; D gene uncertain. With 3 bases removed from V and 8 bases from J, the gap between germline ends came to 13 bases. This CDR3 comprises 14 residues. Looked up from germline, CDR1 is LNHDA and CDR2 is SQIVND (reference sequence).

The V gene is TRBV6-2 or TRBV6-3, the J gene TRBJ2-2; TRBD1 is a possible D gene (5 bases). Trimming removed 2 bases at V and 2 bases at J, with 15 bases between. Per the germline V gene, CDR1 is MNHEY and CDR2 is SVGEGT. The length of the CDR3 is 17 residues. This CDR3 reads CASSYMLGRSNTGELFF. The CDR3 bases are TGTGCCAGCAGTTACATGCTGGGGCGATCCAACACCGGGGAGCTGTTTTTT.